This T cell receptor (beta chain) is drawn from a study of regulatory T cells in long-lasting Graves disease. Study results and limitations: Persistent disease was associated with favored TRBV28 usage and with favored use of TRBJ1-2 and TRBJ2-5.

This CDR3 comprises 13 residues. Germline V gives CDR1 MNHNS, CDR2 SASEGT. V lost 6 bases and J lost 4; bases outside the gene matches: 4. Regarding this clonotype: What it binds is unknown.

Assembly of TCR beta libraries relied on iRepertoire HTBI primers together with Arm-PCR of CDR3 regions. TCRdb re-derived calls from the multiplex PCR reads in MiXCR, one entry per CDR3 protein. The sample has 200,000 to 300,000 distinct CDR3 sequences, around 20% seen once. Time point defined: newly diagnosed GD, antithyroid drugs for less than 3 months. PBMC RNA served as the TCR library source. The sample was peripheral blood mononuclear cells (PBMCs), taken at new diagnosis, from a patient treated with antithyroid drugs. The sequence derives from a female donor with Graves disease. The gene calls are TRBV6-1 and TRBJ1-1; 8 bases fit TRBD1. CDR3 nucleotide sequence: TGTGCCAGCAGGACAACAGGGGGCACTGAAGCTTTCTTT. Its protein is CASRTTGGTEAFF.